Below are 21 T cell receptor beta chains sequenced from a single sample in a study of CD8+ T cells in alopecia areata (dated by TCRdb to 2016 to 2018). Interpreted using the paper, the treatment or condition label stands for: oral pan-JAK inhibitor, 5-10 mg twice daily. Library creation used the immunoSEQ multiplex PCR assay. To provide template for TCR sequencing, every sample had RNA extracted and reverse transcribed into cDNA. The immuneACCESS repertoire file appears here via TCRdb, limited to in-frame rearrangements. These files lack a portion of the clones; in checked studies, under half of the deficit traces to unresolved V genes, and the cause of the others is not known. Within this sample are tens of thousands of clones, with approximately 70% of them counted one time only. 17% of the sample goes to the ten largest clones. This specimen consisted of CD8+ T cells sorted from blood, obtained at roughly week 45, from a patient treated with tofacitinib. These receptors came from a human donor with alopecia areata.

The rearrangement joins TRBV9 to TRBJ2-7; a weak D match, TRBD2 (5 bases). The CDR3 is 12 residues long. The ends were cut back, 0 bases at V and 6 bases at J, with 7 bases in the middle. The V gene's germline CDR1 is SGDLS and CDR2 YYNGEE. This CDR3 is CASSVAEGEQYF. CDR3 DNA sequence: TGTGCCAGCAGCGTAGCAGAGGGCGAGCAGTACTTC. The variable domain in full, with the rest retrieved from reference TRBV9 and TRBJ2-7, is DSGVTQTPKHLITATGQRVTLRCSPRSGDLSVYWYQQSLDQGLQFLIQYYNGEERAKGNILERFSAQQFPDLHSELNLSSLELGDSALYFCASSVAEGEQYFGPGTRLTVT.

This chain connects TRBV10-2 to TRBJ2-2; a possible D gene is TRBD1 (6 bases). From germline, CDR1 is WSHSY and CDR2 SAAADI. Trimming took off 6 bases at V and 6 bases at J, with 14 bases between the two ends. The CDR3 totals 14 residues. Here the CDR3 DNA reads TGCGCCAGCAGCCACAGGGAGACGGCCGGGGAGCTGTTTTTT. Translation: CASSHRETAGELFF.

DNA of the CDR3: TGTGCCTACCGGACAGGGAAGAACACTGAAGCTTTCTTT. Its translation: CAYRTGKNTEAFF. The rearrangement uses TRBV30 and TRBJ1-1; 8 bases agree with TRBD1. Germline V gives CDR1 GTSNPN, CDR2 SVGIG (reference sequence). This CDR3 has 13 residues. The trim removed 7 bases at V and 1 base at J, leaving 5 bases unmatched.

The V call is TRBV6-5, the J call TRBJ1-2, with D possibly matching TRBD1 (5 bases). CDR1 and CDR2 from the germline V gene are MNHEY and SVGAGI. Trimming shortened V by 8 bases and J by 4 bases, and 11 bases separated the two germline ends. There are 12 residues in the CDR3. CDR3 sequence: CASGLGGYGYTF. For the CDR3, the DNA is TGTGCCAGCGGGTTGGGGGGCTATGGCTACACCTTC.

This clone has just a few counts. The chain is built from TRBV19 and TRBJ1-4, with unresolved D. The germline gives CDR1 LNHDA, CDR2 SQIVND (reference sequence). The V and J ends lost 4 bases and 7 bases respectively, with 13 bases between them. The CDR3 spans 14 residues. The chain's CDR3 is CASSTRYVGEKLFF. As DNA, the CDR3 is TGTGCCAGTAGTACTAGATACGTTGGTGAAAAACTGTTTTTT.

The chain is built from TRBV5-6 and TRBJ1-2; no definite D call. The length of the CDR3 is 16 residues. Germline V gene lookup returns CDR1 SGHDT and CDR2 YYEEEE. V was cut by 2 bases and J by 2 bases, with 16 bases left in between. The CDR3 sequence is CASSLREQSPNYGYTF. CDR3 nucleotides: TGTGCCAGCAGCTTACGAGAACAAAGCCCCAACTATGGCTACACCTTC.

V and J are TRBV5-4 and TRBJ2-7, with 9 bases that match TRBD1. Germline lookup yields CDR1 SGHNT and CDR2 YYREEE (reference sequence). The CDR3 sequence is 14 residues long. The ends lost 0 bases at V and 5 bases at J; junction bases unmatched: 3. CDR3 bases: TGTGCCAGCAGCTTGGGGGACAGGGATAACGAGCAGTACTTC. Its translation: CASSLGDRDNEQYF.

The rearrangement links TRBV5-1 to TRBJ1-1, with 7 bases lining up with TRBD1. This CDR3 is 14 amino acids long. The germline gives CDR1 SGHRS, CDR2 YFSETQ. Trimming took 0 bases from V and 5 from J; bases not matched to a gene: 4. The CDR3 here is CASSLEQGSTEAFF. The CDR3 nucleotides read TGCGCCAGCAGCTTGGAACAGGGGAGTACTGAAGCTTTCTTT.

The rearrangement links TRBV5-6 to TRBJ1-1, with D possibly TRBD1 on 6 matching bases. Trimming left V 0 bases short and J 8 bases short, with 8 bases between. The germline CDR1 and CDR2 sequences are SGHDT and YYEEEE. CDR3 length: 12 residues. CDR3 coding DNA: TGTGCCAGCAGCTTGGCCGACAGGGAAGCTTTCTTT. Its protein product is CASSLADREAFF.

V gene TRBV4-3 combines with J gene TRBJ1-1, with 9 bases identical to TRBD1. V shed 0 bases, J shed 3 bases, and the junction held 2 bases outside the gene matches. The V gene's germline CDR1 is LGHNA and CDR2 YSLEER. The CDR3 totals 15 residues. The CDR3 here is CASSQDGDRDTEAFF. The CDR3 DNA follows: TGCGCCAGCAGCCAAGACGGGGACAGGGACACTGAAGCTTTCTTT.

The chain combines TRBV4-3 with TRBJ1-2; 9 nucleotides line up with TRBD1. The germline CDR1 and CDR2 sequences are LGHNA and YSLEER. The CDR3 has 15 amino acids. V lost 3 bases to trimming and J lost 7 bases; unmatched junction nucleotides: 9. Written as DNA, the CDR3 is TGCGCCAGCAGCCATAGTCCTGAGACAGGGGGTGGCTACACCTTC. Protein sequence: CASSHSPETGGGYTF.

The chain recombines TRBV30 with TRBJ1-1; D is possibly TRBD1 (6 bases). Looked up from germline, CDR1 is GTSNPN and CDR2 is SVGIG (reference sequence). The V gene lost 0 bases and the J gene lost 2 bases, with 10 bases spanning the gap. CDR3 length: 14 amino acids. The CDR3 nucleotides read TGTGCCTGGAGTGTCGGGACATCCAACACTGAAGCTTTCTTT. Translating it yields CAWSVGTSNTEAFF.

The chain links TRBV7-2 to TRBJ2-3, with 8 nucleotides matching TRBD2. The CDR3 totals 14 residues. Germline assignment: CDR1 SGHTA and CDR2 FQGNSA. J lost 4 bases, V lost 7 bases, and 7 bases had no gene match. The CDR3 spells CASTARGGPDTQYF. The DNA of the CDR3 is TGTGCCAGCACCGCTCGGGGGGGCCCAGATACGCAGTATTTT.

CDR3 region: CASSLGFHHSSTDTQYF. CDR3 DNA: TGTGCCAGCAGCTTGGGTTTCCACCATTCTAGCACAGATACGCAGTATTTT. The rearrangement uses TRBV11-3 and TRBJ2-3; unclear D gene. The V end was cut by 3 bases, the J end by 0 bases, with 16 bases between. Germline CDR1 reads SGHNT; CDR2 reads YENEEA. The CDR3 is 17 residues long.

The chain recombines TRBV4-1 with TRBJ2-5; D gene ambiguous. Deletions cut 0 bases from V and 5 bases from J, with 7 bases between. CDR1 is MGHRA, CDR2 YSYEKL, per germline. The CDR3 is 13 amino acids. CDR3 in DNA: TGCGCCAGCAGCCAAGAGGGGTGGGAGACCCAGTACTTC. It codes for CASSQEGWETQYF.

This clone has a handful of counts. V is TRBV7-9 and J is TRBJ2-7, with 12 positions matching TRBD2. J lost 2 bases, V lost 2 bases, and 1 base had no gene match. The CDR3 consists of 15 residues. Germline CDR1 reads SEHNR; CDR2 reads FQNEAQ (reference sequence). CDR3 DNA: TGTGCCAGCAGCTTAACTAGCGGGGGGCCCTACGAGCAGTACTTC. It yields the protein CASSLTSGGPYEQYF.

V is TRBV27 and J is TRBJ2-3, with 8 positions matching TRBD2. The germline CDR1 and CDR2 sequences are MNHEY and SMNVEV (reference sequence). The ends lost 5 bases at V and 5 bases at J; junction bases unmatched: 12. CDR3 length: 16 residues. Written as DNA, the CDR3 is TGTGCCAGCAGTACCCGGGGGGGTGGGGCCCTAGATACGCAGTATTTT. Its protein is CASSTRGGGALDTQYF.

The V gene is TRBV27, the J gene TRBJ2-3, with D possibly matching TRBD1 (5 bases). V lost 0 bases and J lost 3, with 19 bases in between. Germline V gives CDR1 MNHEY, CDR2 SMNVEV (reference sequence). The CDR3 is made up of 18 amino acids. The CDR3 region has the DNA TGTGCCAGCAGTTTATCTCAGGGTTGGAATCGAGGTACAGATACGCAGTATTTT. Encoded protein: CASSLSQGWNRGTDTQYF.

This clone occurred a few times. V gene TRBV7-2 combines with J gene TRBJ2-7; D ambiguous. The CDR3 length is 15 residues. V dropped 3 bases and J dropped 3 bases, with 15 bases sitting between them. Germline CDR1 reads SGHTA; CDR2 reads FQGNSA. The CDR3 sequence: CASSFGVGVSYEQYF. CDR3 coding DNA: TGTGCCAGCAGCTTCGGTGTTGGCGTGAGCTACGAGCAGTACTTC.

V usage is TRBV19 and J usage is TRBJ1-5, with D perhaps matching TRBD1 (5 bases). Germline CDR1 and CDR2: LNHDA and SQIVND (reference sequence). V shed 3 bases and J shed 4 bases, with 13 bases lying between them. The CDR3 is 15 amino acids. CDR3 DNA sequence: TGTGCCAGTAGTATGGTCGCAGGGTTGAATCAGCCCCAGCATTTT. Its translation: CASSMVAGLNQPQHF.

In this sample, this clone turned up once. The CDR3 sequence is CASSLRLLTDTQYF. CDR3 DNA sequence: TGTGCCAGCAGTTTAAGACTCCTCACAGATACGCAGTATTTT. This chain uses TRBV27 with TRBJ2-3; D gene unclear. The germline CDR1 and CDR2 sequences are MNHEY and SMNVEV (reference sequence). This CDR3 is built from 14 residues. Trimming took 2 bases from V and 2 from J, leaving 8 bases between them.